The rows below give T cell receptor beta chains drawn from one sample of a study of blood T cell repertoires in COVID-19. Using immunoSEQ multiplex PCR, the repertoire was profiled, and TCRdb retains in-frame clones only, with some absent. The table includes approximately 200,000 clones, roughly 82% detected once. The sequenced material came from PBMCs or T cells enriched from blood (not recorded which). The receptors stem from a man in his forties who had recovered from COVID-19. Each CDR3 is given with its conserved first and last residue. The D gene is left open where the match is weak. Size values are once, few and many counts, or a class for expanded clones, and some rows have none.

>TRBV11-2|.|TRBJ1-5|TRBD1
TGTGCCAGCAGCGAGGGACAGGGGTCTCAGCCCCAGCATTTT
CASSEGQGSQPQHF
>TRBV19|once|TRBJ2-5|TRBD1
TGTGCCAGTAGTATCTTCGGAGGACAGGGTGAGACCCAGTACTTC
CASSIFGGQGETQYF
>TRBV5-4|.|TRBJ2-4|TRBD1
TGTGCCAGCAGCTTTGGATCAGGGGGAGCGGAAGCCAAAAACATTCAGTACTTC
CASSFGSGGAEAKNIQYF
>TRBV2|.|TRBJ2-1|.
TGTGCCAGCATACTAGGGTTCGCGCAGTTCTTC
CASILGFAQFF
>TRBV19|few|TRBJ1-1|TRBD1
TGTGCCAGTAGTAAAGGGGGCCCAGCGGGCGAAGCTTTCTTT
CASSKGGPAGEAFF
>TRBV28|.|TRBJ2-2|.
TGTGCCAGCAGGCCACAAGGGGGGGCAGGGGAGCTGTTTTTT
CASRPQGGAGELFF
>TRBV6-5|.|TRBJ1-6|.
TGTGCCAGCACCAGAACAGGGAATGGATCACCCCTCCACTTT
CASTRTGNGSPLHF
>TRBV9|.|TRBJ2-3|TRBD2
TGTGCCAGCAGCGTAACCGGGAGGGCAGATACGCAGTATTTT
CASSVTGRADTQYF
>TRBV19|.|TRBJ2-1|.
TGTGCCAGTAGTCTTACCGGGACACTCTCCTACAATGAGCAGTTCTTC
CASSLTGTLSYNEQFF
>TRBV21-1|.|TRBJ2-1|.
TGTGCCAGCAGCAAAGAATCGATGCAGGACAGGGAGGCCTACAATGAGCAGTTCTTC
CASSKESMQDREAYNEQFF
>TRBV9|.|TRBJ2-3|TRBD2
TGTGCCAGCAGCGTAGTAGCGGGGAACACAGATACGCAGTATTTT
CASSVVAGNTDTQYF
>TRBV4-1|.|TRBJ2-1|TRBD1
TGCGCCAGCAGCCAAACCGGGACAGGGAATGAGCAGTTCTTC
CASSQTGTGNEQFF
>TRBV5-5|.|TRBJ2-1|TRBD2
TGTGCCAGCATCCCCGCTAGCGGGCGATACAATGAGCAGTTCTTC
CASIPASGRYNEQFF
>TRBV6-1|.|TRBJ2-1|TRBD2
TGTGCCAGCAGTGTAGCGGGAGGGCACAATGAGCAGTTCTTC
CASSVAGGHNEQFF
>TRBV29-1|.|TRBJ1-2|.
TGCAGCGTTGAGTCGGACAGTCATTCTGGGGGCTACACCTTC
CSVESDSHSGGYTF
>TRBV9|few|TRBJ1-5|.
TGTGCCAGCAGCGTAGGGCCGGAGCAGCCCCAGCATTTT
CASSVGPEQPQHF
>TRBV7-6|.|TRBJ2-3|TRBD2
TGTGCCAGCAGCTTCCGGACTAGCGGCACAGATACGCAGTATTTT
CASSFRTSGTDTQYF
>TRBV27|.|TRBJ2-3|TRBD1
TGTGCCAGCATTCCCAGGGGGCCGGCAAACACATATACGCAGTATTTT
CASIPRGPANTYTQYF
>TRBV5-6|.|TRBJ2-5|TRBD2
TGTGCCAGCAGCTTGGTGGGCTCTAGCGGGATTTTGGAGACCCAGTACTTC
CASSLVGSSGILETQYF
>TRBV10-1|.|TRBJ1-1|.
TGCGCCAGCAGGCACAGGGCACCTAACACTGAAGCTTTCTTT
CASRHRAPNTEAFF
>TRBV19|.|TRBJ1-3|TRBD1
TGTGCCAGTAGGCCGGGACAGGTCTCTGGAAACACCATATATTTT
CASRPGQVSGNTIYF
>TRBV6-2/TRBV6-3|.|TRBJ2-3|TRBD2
TGTGCCAGCAGTTACAGGGGACTAGCGGGAGGTCCAGATACGCAGTATTTT
CASSYRGLAGGPDTQYF
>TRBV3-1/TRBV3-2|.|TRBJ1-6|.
TGTGCCAGCAGCCAAACGGCTAGCTCCTATAATTCACCCCTCCACTTT
CASSQTASSYNSPLHF
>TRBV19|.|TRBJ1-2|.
TGTGCCAGTAGTCCGATTGTTGGTACAGACTATGGCTACACCTTC
CASSPIVGTDYGYTF
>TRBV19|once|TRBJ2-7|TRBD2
TGTGCCAGTCTTGGGACTAGCGACGAGCAGTACTTC
CASLGTSDEQYF
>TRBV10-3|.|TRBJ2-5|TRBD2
TGTGCCATCAGTGAGGAAGGCGGGAGAAGGGAAGAGACCCAGTACTTC
CAISEEGGRREETQYF
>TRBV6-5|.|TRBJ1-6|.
TGTGCCAGCTGTAGGGGACTCTATAATTCACCCCTCCACTTT
CASCRGLYNSPLHF
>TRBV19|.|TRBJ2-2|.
TGTGCCAGTTCCTTCCCAGGTTACACCGGGGAGCTGTTTTTT
CASSFPGYTGELFF
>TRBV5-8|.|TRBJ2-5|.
TGTGCCAGCAGCGTTAGGGGCTTATTAGAGACCCAGTACTTC
CASSVRGLLETQYF
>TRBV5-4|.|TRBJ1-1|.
TGTGCCAGCAGCCCGTGGGGCGGCCAGGTGAACACTGAAGCTTTCTTT
CASSPWGGQVNTEAFF
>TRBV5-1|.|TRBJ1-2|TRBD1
TGCGCCAGCAGCCTAGACAGGGTTCGTGGCTACACCTTC
CASSLDRVRGYTF
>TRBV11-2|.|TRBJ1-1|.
TGTGCCAGCAGCCCCATGAGCACTCCTGAAGCTTTCTTT
CASSPMSTPEAFF
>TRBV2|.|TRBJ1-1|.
TGTGCCAGCAGTGGGGGGGGGAAAACTGAAGCTTTCTTT
CASSGGGKTEAFF
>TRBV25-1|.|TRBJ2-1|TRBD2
TGTGCCAGCAGTTGGGGAGGGGCTAGCGGAGTCGGGGATGAGCAGTTCTTC
CASSWGGASGVGDEQFF
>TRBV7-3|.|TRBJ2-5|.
TGTGCCAGCAGCAGGGGCGTGGAGGAGACCCAGTACTTC
CASSRGVEETQYF